The following is a T cell receptor (beta chain) sequence with its context. Its antigen is not yet known. There are no base qualities to consult, and no much larger clone falls within one base. The intended sense of this specimen's time point label: baseline before first vaccination. Vaccinee samples were obtained from the UK trials COV001 and COV002, which included a single-blind randomized controlled phase 2/3 trial of AZD1222 (ChAdOx1 nCoV-19) in healthy adults. For TCRbeta chain sequencing, PBMC samples from trial participants were taken at day 0 and at day 28 after the second dose. The CDR3 regions of human TCRbeta chains were subjected to immunosequencing. As for how the authors treated the data: Repertoire TCRs were matched against a reference library of SARS-CoV-2-specific TCRs generated with the MIRA antigen-specificity platform. Breadth was defined as the fraction of unique TCRs that were SARS-CoV-2-associated. Depth was defined as the fraction of total T cells that were SARS-CoV-2-associated. Using the MIRA data, every spike-specific TCR was mapped to the spike region that the TCR reacted to and assigned to either a CD4 or a CD8 class. Log10-transformed breadth and depth values were compared by one-way ANOVA with Sidak's multiple comparisons tests. The table comes from immuneACCESS by way of TCRdb, which keeps in-frame sequences with V and J called. Part of the clones is missing from these tables; in studies checked, under half for an unresolved V gene and the rest for unknown reasons. For V, J and clone size, that table is used; D and trimming come from the DNA. For this sample the table gives around 94,000 clones, of which about 86% were detected only once. 5% of the sample rests with the top ten.

This entry comes from a study of T cell responses to AZD1222 COVID-19 vaccine (dated by TCRdb to the early 2020s). In terms of the full investigation: AZD1222 recipients whose second dose came at about 4 weeks and those whose second dose came at about 12 weeks were combined into one group, since spike-specific TCR depth and breadth did not differ between the two schedules. Trial participants were enrolled into age subgroups of 18-55, 56-69 and 70-plus years, which contained about 150, 27 and 61 TCR-sequenced participants, respectively. A total of just over 230 trial participants underwent TCR sequencing, of whom more than 200 had received two doses of AZD1222 and 26 had received two doses of the MenACWY control vaccine. What the work shows at the level of the full study, not this receptor alone: Reportedly, almost half of the unique spike-specific TCRs recognized epitopes lying outside the regions that are mutated in the B.1.351 and B.1.1.7 variants. After two AZD1222 doses, both the breadth and the depth of spike-specific TCRs were significantly higher than at day 0 and than in MenACWY recipients. Participants were mostly white British and included more females than males, and it was suggested by the authors that clonal diversity may have been underestimated. In the small 56-69-year group, the increase in depth fell short of significance, most likely because of low power. Vaccine-associated CD4 TCRs spanned the whole spike protein, with dominant responses in regions 160-218 and 743-854. Conclusions about previously exposed vaccinees are limited because only a handful of AZD1222 recipients were SARS-CoV-2 seropositive at baseline. Because no day 14 peak-response samples were available, the repertoires could be characterized only after the peak T cell response.

Sequences SNHLY (CDR1) and FYNNEI (CDR2) are obtained from the germline V gene. V ends up 3 bases short and J 3 bases short, with an unmatched junction base count of 1. From the cysteine up to the phenylalanine, the CDR3 has a length of 13 residues. Only the CDR3 region is kept as DNA, spanning 39 bases read in frame from base 1. The clonotype comes from an adult in good health. The chain joins TRBV2 to TRBJ2-5; 7 middle bases align to TRBD1. The specimen comprised peripheral blood, sampled on day 0 of AZD1222 vaccination. The CDR3 is CASSDTGEETQYF. The bases are TGTGCCAGCAGTGACACAGGGGAAGAGACCCAGTACTTC.